This paragraph covers one T cell receptor (beta chain) sequence. TCRdb's table, derived via immunoSEQ multiplex PCR, lists solely in-frame clones and lacks some. The sample has under 200,000 clones; roughly 81% are singletons. The length of the CDR3 is 16 residues. Germline loops: CDR1 LNHDA, CDR2 SQIVND (reference sequence). V lost 5 bases and J lost 6; bases outside the gene matches: 11. This specimen belongs to a study of blood T cell repertoires in COVID-19. Sequencing input: peripheral blood. The V call is TRBV19, the J call TRBJ2-5, with 11 bases aligning to TRBD1. The sequence derives from a woman aged 55-75 years with COVID-19, enrolled during active disease. CDR3 sequence reads: CASSFRDRGIEKTQYF. In nucleotides, the CDR3 is TGTGCCAGTAGTTTCCGGGACAGGGGGATCGAGAAGACCCAGTACTTC.